This TCR beta chain was identified during a study of shared clonotypes between healthy human individuals. Findings and limits, study-wide: Deeper or shallower sequencing was expected to change how clonotypes are shared among donors. A limitation of the genetic and exposure-history diversity represented arose from few donors.

On this clone itself: Its specificity is unknown.

Original processing methods: Filtering of immunoSEQ junctional sequences could not match full-length read filtering. The assay was immunoSEQ multiplex PCR, and TCRdb's table has in-frame clones only and misses some. That table is the source of V, J and clone size, and D and trimming were worked out from the DNA. Found here are about 480,000 clones, 79% of them singletons; the top ten hold approximately 13%. There were only Caucasian adults among the donors, and all lived in Nashville, Tennessee. Sequencing was carried out using PBMCs. This clonotype was sampled from a woman in her thirties or forties in good health. Some clones in this sample may be carry-over from other donors' samples.

For the CDR3, the DNA is TGTGCCAGCAGCTTGGAGCGGAGGGACGGCTACACCTTC. Its protein product is CASSLERRDGYTF. This sequence joins TRBV5-8 and TRBJ1-2, with D possibly being TRBD1 (5 bases). From germline, CDR1 is SGHTS and CDR2 YDEGEE. The CDR3 totals 13 residues. The ends were cut back, 0 bases at V and 8 bases at J, with 11 bases in the middle.